This T cell receptor beta chain was found in a study of OX40 agonist ivuxolimab in advanced cancers. General study points: Compared with others, partial responders at 0.1-3.0 mg/kg displayed clonal expansion among the lowest. By week 6 at 0.1 to 3.0 mg/kg, blood CD4+ and CD8+ T cells had expanded clonally.

TCRdb's table, derived via immunoSEQ multiplex PCR, lists solely in-frame clones and lacks some. The sample lists some 9,000 clones, 89% seen once, with about 13% in the top ten. Germline CDR1 and CDR2: KGHSH and LQKENI. The CDR3 extends over 17 amino acids. The ends were cut back, 1 base at V and 0 bases at J, with 12 bases in the middle. Autoimmune disease history or systemic immunosuppression led to patient exclusion. A note on this clone: Its cognate antigen is unknown.

The sample consisted of CD4+ or CD8+ T cells sorted from blood, taken in a trial of the OX40 agonist ivuxolimab. This chain uses TRBV18 with TRBJ1-4; a possible D gene is TRBD1 (6 bases). The clonotype comes from an adult with an advanced solid tumor such as melanoma, head and neck, liver or kidney cancer. The CDR3 region has the DNA TGTGCCAGCTCACCACTCGGACAGCCCGCAACTAATGAAAAACTGTTTTTT. The encoded protein is CASSPLGQPATNEKLFF.